This T cell receptor beta chain is from a study of blood T cells in healthy people across ages. The CDR3 extends over 15 amino acids. The germline gives CDR1 SNHLY, CDR2 FYNNEI. Trimming pared 6 bases from V and 3 bases from J, leaving 15 bases between. The second PCR ran roughly 6 to 11 cycles with a sample-barcoded 5' primer and J-beta primers. TCRdb called the 5' RACE reads again in MiXCR, with one record for every CDR3 protein. Here the sample spans around 1.5 million distinct CDR3 sequences, approximately 63% being singletons. This clonotype was seen just once. The TCR comes from a man aged 18 to 35 in good health. The sequenced material came from blood. V usage is TRBV2 and J usage is TRBJ1-5; D uncertain. The CDR3 loop reads CASRPQRAVNQPQHF. The CDR3 DNA is TGTGCCAGCAGACCTCAGCGGGCAGTCAATCAGCCCCAGCATTTT.